One and the same sample provided the 4 T cell receptor beta chains below, sequenced in a study of blood T cell repertoires in COVID-19 (dated by TCRdb to about 2020). Libraries came from the immunoSEQ multiplex PCR assay. As stored in TCRdb, this immuneACCESS dataset retains in-frame rearrangements with V and J assigned. A fraction of the clones does not appear; measured against another copy, unresolved V genes explain less than half of the discrepancy, and the remainder lacks a known reason. A total of some 400,000 clones appear in this sample, 81% of them only once. The ten largest account for roughly 1.2% of the sample. The source material was peripheral blood. The receptors stem from a human donor with acute or convalescent COVID-19. The donor label of this sample is uncertain.

The rearrangement links TRBV27 to TRBJ1-1; D remains ambiguous. The CDR3 runs to 9 residues. Germline values: CDR1 MNHEY, CDR2 SMNVEV (reference sequence). V was cut by 5 bases and J by 9 bases, with 4 bases left in between. CDR3 DNA sequence: TGTGCCAGCAGTCGTAAAGCTTTCTTT. It yields the protein CASSRKAFF.

Ten or more counts support this clone. This chain uses TRBV2 with TRBJ1-2; 7 positions match TRBD1. The length of the CDR3 is 16 residues. Germline lookup yields CDR1 SNHLY and CDR2 FYNNEI. The ends lost 5 bases at V and 4 bases at J; junction bases unmatched: 13. Here the CDR3 DNA reads TGTGCCAGCAGTCGGGACAGCCCGAGTCCCCTCTATGGCTACACCTTC. Translating it yields CASSRDSPSPLYGYTF.

The chain has TRBV19 and TRBJ1-1; D possibly corresponds to TRBD1 (6 bases). V gave up 3 bases and J gave up 5 bases, with 13 bases separating them. The germline V gene encodes CDR1 LNHDA and CDR2 SQIVND (reference sequence). This CDR3 is 14 amino acids long. CDR3 bases: TGTGCCAGTAGTATCCGGGGGGCGCGGACTGAAGCTTTCTTT. Amino acid sequence: CASSIRGARTEAFF.

V is TRBV19 and J is TRBJ2-1; perhaps TRBD1 as D (6 bases). CDR1 is LNHDA, CDR2 SQIVND, per germline (reference sequence). The V gene lost 8 bases and the J gene lost 4 bases, with 15 bases spanning the gap. This CDR3 contains 14 residues. CDR3 region: CASSSGTLYNEQFF. The CDR3 DNA is TGTGCCAGTTCCTCCGGGACACTATACAATGAGCAGTTCTTC.